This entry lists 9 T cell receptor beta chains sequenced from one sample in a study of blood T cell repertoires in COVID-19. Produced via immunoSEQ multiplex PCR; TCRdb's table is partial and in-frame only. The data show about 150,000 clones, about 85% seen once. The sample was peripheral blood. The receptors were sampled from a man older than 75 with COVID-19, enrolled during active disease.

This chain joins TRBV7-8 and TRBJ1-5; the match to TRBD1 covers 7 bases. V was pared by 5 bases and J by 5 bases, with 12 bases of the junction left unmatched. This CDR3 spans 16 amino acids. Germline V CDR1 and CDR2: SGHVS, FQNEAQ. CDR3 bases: TGTGCCAGCAGCCTCCGACAGGGAAAATCGGATCAGCCCCAGCATTTT. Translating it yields CASSLRQGKSDQPQHF.

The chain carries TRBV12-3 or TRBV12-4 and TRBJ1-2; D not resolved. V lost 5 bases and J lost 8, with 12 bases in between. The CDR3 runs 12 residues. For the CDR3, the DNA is TGTGCCAGCAGTATAGGGAGTGGAGGCTACACCTTC. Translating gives CASSIGSGGYTF.

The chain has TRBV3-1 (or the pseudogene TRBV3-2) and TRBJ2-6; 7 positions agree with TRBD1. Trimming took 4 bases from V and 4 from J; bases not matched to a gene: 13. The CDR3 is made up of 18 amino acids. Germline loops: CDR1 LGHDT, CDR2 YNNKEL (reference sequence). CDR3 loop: CASSPLSRDSGGANVLTF. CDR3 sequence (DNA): TGTGCCAGCAGCCCCTTGTCCCGGGACAGCGGCGGGGCCAACGTCCTGACTTTC.

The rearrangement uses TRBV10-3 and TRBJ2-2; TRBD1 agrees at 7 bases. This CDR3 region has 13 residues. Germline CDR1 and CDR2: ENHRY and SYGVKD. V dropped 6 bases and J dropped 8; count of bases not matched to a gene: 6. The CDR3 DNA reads TGTGCCATCAGCGACAGGGAGAGAGGGGAGCTGTTTTTT. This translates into CAISDRERGELFF.

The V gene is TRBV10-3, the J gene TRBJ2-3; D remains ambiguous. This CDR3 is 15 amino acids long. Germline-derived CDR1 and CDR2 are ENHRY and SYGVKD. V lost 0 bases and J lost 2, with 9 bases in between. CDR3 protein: CAISESAGSTDTQYF. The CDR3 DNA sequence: TGTGCCATCAGTGAGTCGGCAGGTTCCACAGATACGCAGTATTTT.

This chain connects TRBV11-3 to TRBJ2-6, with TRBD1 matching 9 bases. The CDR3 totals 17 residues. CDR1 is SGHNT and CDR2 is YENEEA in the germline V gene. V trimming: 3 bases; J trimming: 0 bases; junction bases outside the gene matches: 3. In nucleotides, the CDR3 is TGTGCCAGCAGCTTGGGACAGGGATCCTCTGGGGCCAACGTCCTGACTTTC. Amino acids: CASSLGQGSSGANVLTF.

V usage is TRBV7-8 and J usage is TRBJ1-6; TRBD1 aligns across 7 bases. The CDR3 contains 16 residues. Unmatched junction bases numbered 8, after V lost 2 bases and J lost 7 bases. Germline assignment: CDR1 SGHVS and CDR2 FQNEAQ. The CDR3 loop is CASSLKGSGGNSPLHF. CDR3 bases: TGTGCCAGCAGCTTAAAAGGGTCAGGGGGGAATTCACCCCTCCACTTT. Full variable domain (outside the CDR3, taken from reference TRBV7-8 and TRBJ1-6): GAGVSQSPRYKVAKRGQDVALRCDPISGHVSLFWYQQALGQGPEFLTYFQNEAQLDKSGLPSDRFFAERPEGSVSTLKIQRTQQEDSAVYLCASSLKGSGGNSPLHFGNGTRLTVT.

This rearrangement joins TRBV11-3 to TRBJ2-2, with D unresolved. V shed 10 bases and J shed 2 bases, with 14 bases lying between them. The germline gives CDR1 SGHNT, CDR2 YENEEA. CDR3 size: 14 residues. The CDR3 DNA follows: TGTGCCATCACCGGAACAGTAAACACCGGGGAGCTGTTTTTT. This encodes CAITGTVNTGELFF. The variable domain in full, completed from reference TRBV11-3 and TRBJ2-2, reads EAGVVQSPRYKIIEKKQPVAFWCNPISGHNTLYWYLQNLGQGPELLIRYENEEAVDDSQLPKDRFSAERLKGVDSTLKIQPAELGDSAVYLCAITGTVNTGELFFGEGSRLTVL.

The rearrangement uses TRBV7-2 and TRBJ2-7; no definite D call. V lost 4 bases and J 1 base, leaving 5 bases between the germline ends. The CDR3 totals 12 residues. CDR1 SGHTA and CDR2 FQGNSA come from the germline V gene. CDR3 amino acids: CASSSISYEQYF. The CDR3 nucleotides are TGTGCCAGCAGCTCTATTTCCTACGAGCAGTACTTC.